This T cell receptor (beta chain) was identified during a study of beta chain features in type 1 diabetes. This clone has just a few counts. Its target is unknown. Findings and limits, study-wide: VDJ junctions sequenced from type 1 diabetes patients showed fewer insertions and more deletions. Shorter TCRB CDR3s, moderately but significantly so, marked every one of the four CD4+ subsets in Type 1 diabetes patients.

cDNA synthesis used the whole RNA isolate, giving expressed TCRB sequences. Generated by immunoSEQ multiplex PCR, the TCRdb table keeps only in-frame clones and is missing some. This repertoire shows about 930,000 clones, roughly 17% found once; its top ten account for 0.02% to 0.03%. V shed 2 bases, J shed 5 bases, and the junction held 6 bases outside the gene matches. There are 16 residues in the CDR3. Germline V gene sequence: CDR1 MDHEN, CDR2 SYDVKM. The collection from each donor was one heparinised blood draw averaging about 116 mL. This chain uses TRBV28 with TRBJ1-5; 10 positions match TRBD1. The clonotype was recovered from a woman between 18 and 29 years old in good health. The material sequenced was naive CD4+ T cells from blood. CDR3 amino acids: CASSLPGTGVDQPQHF. DNA for the CDR3: TGTGCCAGCAGTTTACCCGGGACAGGGGTCGATCAGCCCCAGCATTTT. Together with reference TRBV28 and TRBJ1-5, the CDR3 gives the full variable domain: DVKVTQSSRYLVKRTGEKVFLECVQDMDHENMFWYRQDPGLGLRLIYFSYDVKMKEKGDIPEGYSVSREKKERFSLILESASTNQTSMYLCASSLPGTGVDQPQHFGDGTRLSIL.